Listed below are T cell receptor beta chains from one sample, sequenced in a study of T cell changes during pregnancy in multiple sclerosis. Sequencing was performed with immunoSEQ multiplex PCR; in TCRdb, only in-frame clones are kept and a portion is missing. The data show 55,000 to 65,000 clones, about nine tenths seen once. The sequencing used peripheral blood, collected in the first trimester of pregnancy. The receptors come from a female donor in good health, enrolled as a control in a pregnancy study. CDR3s include the opening cysteine and the closing phenylalanine or tryptophan. D genes are given only for firm matches. Not all rows give a size; the values are once, few, many and, for expanded clones, a class.

d_call j_call v_call clone_size cdr3_aa cdr3_nt
- TRBJ1-4 TRBV5-4 - CASSLGGVNEKLFF TGTGCCAGCAGCTTAGGGGGGGTAAATGAAAAACTGTTTTTT
- TRBJ2-2 TRBV11-2 - CASSLDPGAGELFF TGTGCCAGCAGCTTAGATCCCGGAGCCGGGGAGCTGTTTTTT
- TRBJ1-1 TRBV5-6 - CASSLNGMNTEAFF TGTGCCAGCAGCTTGAACGGGATGAACACTGAAGCTTTCTTT
- TRBJ1-3 TRBV21-1 once CASSNGQGTRSSGNTIYF TGTGCCAGCAGCAACGGACAGGGTACCCGCTCGTCTGGAAACACCATATATTTT
TRBD1 TRBJ2-7 TRBV4-2 - CASSQADRGGYEQYF TGTGCCAGCAGCCAAGCCGACAGGGGGGGCTACGAGCAGTACTTC
- TRBJ1-5 TRBV7-8 once CASSLGQGYSNQPQHF TGTGCCAGCAGCTTAGGGCAGGGTTATAGCAATCAGCCCCAGCATTTT
- TRBJ1-1 TRBV5-1 - CASSRLQQGRGTEAFF TGCGCCAGCAGCCGACTTCAGCAGGGTCGAGGTACTGAAGCTTTCTTT
TRBD1 TRBJ1-6 TRBV6-4 once CASGGTANSPLHF TGTGCCAGCGGGGGGACAGCTAATTCACCCCTCCACTTT
- TRBJ1-2 TRBV10-3 - CAISGGGIGYTF TGTGCCATCAGTGGAGGAGGGATTGGCTACACCTTC
TRBD1 TRBJ1-5 TRBV4-3 - CASSQDRVSNQPQHF TGCGCCAGCAGCCAGGACAGGGTGAGCAATCAGCCCCAGCATTTT
TRBD2 TRBJ2-1 TRBV5-1 - CASTSGGGNNEQFF TGCGCCAGCACCTCGGGGGGAGGGAATAATGAGCAGTTCTTC
TRBD2 TRBJ2-2 TRBV11-1 - CASSLFLAGDTGELFF TGTGCCAGCAGCTTATTCCTAGCGGGGGACACCGGGGAGCTGTTTTTT
TRBD2 TRBJ2-5 TRBV4-3 once CASSQGHLAGGPQETQYF TGCGCCAGCAGCCAGGGACACCTAGCGGGGGGCCCCCAAGAGACCCAGTACTTC
- TRBJ1-3 TRBV9 - CASSVGSSGNTIYF TGTGCCAGCAGCGTAGGCAGCTCTGGAAACACCATATATTTT
- TRBJ1-2 TRBV18 - CASSLQDDYGYTF TGTGCCAGCTCGCTACAGGACGACTATGGCTACACCTTC
TRBD1 TRBJ1-1 TRBV6-6 - CASSYLGQRVEAFF TGTGCCAGCAGTTACTTGGGACAGCGGGTTGAAGCTTTCTTT
- TRBJ2-1 TRBV5-1 - CASSLDPEDNEQFF TGCGCCAGCAGCTTGGACCCGGAGGACAATGAGCAGTTCTTC
TRBD1 TRBJ2-6 TRBV10-3 - CAIRLGQRGTGGAGANVLTF TGTGCCATCAGACTGGGACAAAGGGGCACAGGGGGTGCGGGGGCCAACGTCCTGACTTTC
- TRBJ1-5 TRBV9 - CASSVGSTAQEPQHF TGTGCCAGCAGCGTAGGGTCGACGGCTCAGGAGCCCCAGCATTTT
TRBD1 TRBJ1-6 TRBV5-6 few CASSLDRVSPLHF TGTGCCAGCAGCCTGGACAGGGTCTCACCCCTCCACTTT
TRBD1 TRBJ1-2 TRBV7-6 once CASSSRGHRGYTF TGTGCCAGCAGCTCAAGGGGGCATCGTGGCTACACCTTC
TRBD1 TRBJ1-6 TRBV7-6 few CASSPSWDRDNSPLHF TGTGCCAGCAGCCCCAGTTGGGACAGGGATAATTCACCCCTCCACTTT
- TRBJ1-2 TRBV5-8 once CASSLEPRPGYGYTF TGTGCCAGCAGCTTGGAGCCACGACCAGGGTATGGCTACACCTTC
TRBD2 TRBJ2-5 TRBV14 once CASSQPGVAGVETQYF TGTGCCAGCAGCCAGCCCGGAGTAGCGGGGGTAGAGACCCAGTACTTC
- TRBJ1-6 TRBV6-5 - CASSYGSQAHNSPLHF TGTGCCAGCAGTTACGGGTCACAGGCGCATAATTCACCCCTCCACTTT
- TRBJ2-7 TRBV11-3 - CASSPNPGQEYEQYF TGTGCCAGCAGCCCCAATCCGGGACAAGAATACGAGCAGTACTTC
- TRBJ1-5 TRBV27 - CASSLSMGGNQPQHF TGTGCCAGCAGTTTATCGATGGGCGGCAATCAGCCCCAGCATTTT
- TRBJ1-2 TRBV4-3 - CASSQDLNRVYGYTF TGCGCCAGCAGCCAAGATCTAAACAGGGTATATGGCTACACCTTC
- TRBJ2-3 TRBV5-6 - CATQQGSTDTQYF TGTGCCACACAGCAGGGCAGCACAGATACGCAGTATTTT
TRBD1 TRBJ2-1 TRBV19 - CASSRDSRRGEQFF TGTGCCAGTAGCCGGGACAGCAGAAGGGGTGAGCAGTTCTTC
- TRBJ1-2 TRBV7-9 - CASSLTEPYYGYTF TGTGCCAGCAGCTTGACAGAACCCTACTATGGCTACACCTTC
TRBD1 TRBJ2-7 TRBV5-6 - CASSFGQGNYEQYF TGTGCCAGCAGCTTTGGACAGGGGAATTACGAGCAGTACTTC
- TRBJ1-1 TRBV7-2 - CASSSGAGGGTEAFF TGTGCCAGCAGCTCAGGGGCGGGAGGGGGCACTGAAGCTTTCTTT
- TRBJ1-5 TRBV6-1 - CASNRANQPQHF TGTGCCAGCAACAGGGCCAATCAGCCCCAGCATTTT
- TRBJ2-3 TRBV4-3 - CASSQDSSRNTQYF TGCGCCAGCAGCCAAGATAGTTCGAGAAATACGCAGTATTTT
- TRBJ1-1 TRBV19 - CASSIVPGGMNTEAFF TGTGCCAGTAGTATAGTTCCGGGGGGCATGAACACTGAAGCTTTCTTT
- TRBJ1-6 TRBV19 - CASSIQGSVYNSPLHF TGTGCCAGTAGTATACAGGGATCGGTTTATAATTCACCCCTCCACTTT
TRBD1 TRBJ1-2 TRBV6-6 - CASSPSRDRTLF TGTGCCAGCAGTCCGTCCCGGGACAGGACCTTGTTT
TRBD1 TRBJ1-6 TRBV6-5 - CASSYRTGNNSPLHF TGTGCCAGCAGCTACCGGACAGGCAATAATTCACCCCTCCACTTT
TRBD1 TRBJ1-2 TRBV7-9 few CASSLSRDSFNYGYTF TGTGCCAGCAGCTTATCCCGGGACAGCTTTAACTATGGCTACACCTTC
TRBD2 TRBJ2-5 TRBV30 - CAWGGLAGGETQYF TGTGCCTGGGGCGGACTAGCGGGGGGAGAGACCCAGTACTTC
- TRBJ1-1 TRBV12-5 - CASGLGTGRSTEAFF TGTGCTAGTGGTTTGGGAACAGGGAGAAGTACTGAAGCTTTCTTT
- TRBJ1-3 TRBV6-5 - CASSYGQSGNTIYF TGTGCCAGCAGTTACGGACAGTCTGGAAACACCATATATTTT
- TRBJ2-3 TRBV29-1 - CSVEVGRGAPDTQYF TGCAGCGTTGAAGTGGGGCGGGGAGCCCCAGATACGCAGTATTTT
TRBD1 TRBJ1-3 TRBV5-5 - CASSLSTGGGFGNTIYF TGTGCCAGCAGCTTGTCTACAGGGGGAGGCTTTGGAAACACCATATATTTT
- TRBJ2-2 TRBV7-9 - CASSLVLANTGELFF TGTGCCAGCAGCTTAGTTTTAGCGAACACCGGGGAGCTGTTTTTT
- TRBJ1-4 TRBV7-2 - CASSQRAPYNEKLFF TGTGCCAGCAGCCAGCGGGCCCCGTATAATGAAAAACTGTTTTTT